The clone carrying this TCR beta chain has a single count. The data belong to a study of blood T cell repertoires in COVID-19. Study at large: In each case, the material was cDNA or gDNA derived from T cells, B-cell-depleted T cells, or PBMCs.

Some clones are missing from TCRdb's copy, which holds only in-frame ones; the method was immunoSEQ multiplex PCR. Of roughly 250,000 clones listed, around 90% are singletons. The sample was PBMCs or T cells enriched from blood (not recorded which). The TCR originated in a woman younger than 35 who had recovered from COVID-19.

This CDR3 reads CATDSTNQPQHF. CDR3 coding DNA: TGTGCCACGGACAGCACTAATCAGCCCCAGCATTTT. V and J are TRBV28 and TRBJ1-5, with D possibly being TRBD1 (6 bases). The germline V gene encodes CDR1 MDHEN and CDR2 SYDVKM. The CDR3 consists of 12 residues. With 10 bases removed from V and 4 bases from J, the gap between germline ends came to 11 bases.